This T cell receptor beta chain was found in a study of tumor and adjacent non-tumor tissue in lung cancer. This sample's RNA came from whole unsorted tissue. Distant lung tissue was collected more than 3 cm away from the tumor edge. Newly diagnosed lung cancer patients had thoracic surgery in China, August–November 2014, without prior chemotherapy. Trimming removed 6 bases at V and 8 bases at J, with 14 bases between. CDR3 size: 12 residues. Germline CDR1 and CDR2: SGHTS and YDEGEE. The library came from three nested PCR rounds adapted from ARM-PCR protocols. MiXCR was run by TCRdb on the multiplex PCR reads, yielding one entry per CDR3 protein. The sample lists 60,000 to 65,000 distinct CDR3 sequences; around two thirds were seen once.

The TCR was taken from a man between 65 and 79 years old with non-small cell lung cancer. Sequencing was carried out using distant non-tumor lung tissue. The V gene is TRBV5-8, the J gene TRBJ1-2; D uncertain. As DNA, the CDR3 is TGTGCCAGCAACTTAGAGGGCTACGGCTACACCTTC. Amino acids: CASNLEGYGYTF.